A selection of T cell receptor beta chains follows, all from one sample in a study of technical replicates of blood from a handful of donors. This table comes from immunoSEQ multiplex PCR, and its TCRdb copy is limited to in-frame clones, with some not included. The sample lists 70,000 to 95,000 clones, approximately 97% occurring once. Sequencing was done on a sample of T cells isolated from PBMCs. These receptor sequences come from a human donor in good health. CDR3s include the opening cysteine and the closing phenylalanine or tryptophan.

V | CDR3
TRBV5-4 | CASSDTVNTEAFF
TRBV9 | CASSVESLPPGNEQFF
TRBV10-3 | CAINLFRDRATQYF
TRBV4-1 | CASSQAPREVSNEQFF
TRBV7-2 | CASSLASLAGASTDTQYF
TRBV6-5 | CASSYYRQGDTIYF
TRBV2 | CASTGSTYEQYF
TRBV27 | CASRIDRFNEAFF
TRBV7-8 | CASSTFTGAGNQPQHF
TRBV6-6 | CASSGGTAHQETQYF
TRBV6-5 | CASTPTSGREREQFF
TRBV9 | CASGQEDYGYTF
TRBV30 | CAWSDPGLAGLYEQYF
TRBV7-2 | CASSPENRERTGELFF